The sequence of this T cell receptor (beta chain) was determined in a study of T cell responses to AZD1222 COVID-19 vaccine. Whole-study results and caveats: Nearly half of the spike-specific TCRs reportedly recognize variant regions that carry no mutations.

This CDR3 is built from 16 residues. Trimming cost V 2 bases and J 0 bases, with 11 bases left between them. The germline V gene has CDR1 LGHDT and CDR2 YNNKEL (reference sequence). Sequencing was performed with immunoSEQ multiplex PCR; in TCRdb, only in-frame clones are kept and a portion is missing. The sample contains 150,000 to 200,000 clones, approximately 91% of which appear only once. About this clone: Its target is not known.

This TCR was recovered from an adult in good health. The rearrangement joins TRBV3-1 (or the pseudogene TRBV3-2) to TRBJ1-3; no reliable D call. Sequenced here: peripheral blood, sampled on day 0 of AZD1222 vaccination. The CDR3, as DNA: TGTGCCAGCAGCCAAAGTCCCATAAGCTCTGGAAACACCATATATTTT. Translating it yields CASSQSPISSGNTIYF.